These 23 T cell receptor beta chains came from one sample sequenced in a study of control samples from healthy donors and cancer patients. The protocol was immunoSEQ multiplex PCR, while the TCRdb copy is restricted to in-frame clones and leaves out a portion. This table has tens of thousands of clones, approximately 94% appearing once. The sequenced sample consisted of blood. All receptors come from a woman in her late teens or twenties in good health.

The chain carries TRBV29-1 and TRBJ1-2; TRBD1 might be the D (6 bases). The length of the CDR3 is 8 residues. The germline gives CDR1 SQVTM, CDR2 ANQGSEA. V gave up 6 bases and J gave up 12 bases, with 8 bases separating them. CDR3 loop: CSVGGHTF. DNA of the CDR3: TGCAGCGTGGGGGGGCACACCTTC.

The chain combines TRBV9 with TRBJ2-3, with D tentatively TRBD2 (6 bases). The CDR3 has 15 amino acids. The germline V gene encodes CDR1 SGDLS and CDR2 YYNGEE. Trimming took off 4 bases at V and 6 bases at J, with 18 bases between the two ends. CDR3 region: CASSLGGTLYDTQYF. In nucleotides, the CDR3 is TGTGCCAGCAGCTTGGGGGGAACCCTTTATGATACGCAGTATTTT.

This sequence joins TRBV5-1 and TRBJ2-3, with D possibly matching TRBD1 (6 bases). CDR1 is SGHRS and CDR2 is YFSETQ in the germline V gene. Trimming shortened V by 0 bases and J by 5 bases, and 13 bases separated the two germline ends. The CDR3 extends over 15 amino acids. The CDR3 here is CASSLAAGAGDTQYF. CDR3 DNA sequence: TGCGCCAGCAGCTTGGCCGCAGGGGCTGGAGATACGCAGTATTTT.

V usage is TRBV19 and J usage is TRBJ1-6; no reliable D call. V lost 6 bases to trimming and J lost 9 bases, with 9 bases between them. CDR1 and CDR2 from the germline V gene are LNHDA and SQIVND (reference sequence). The CDR3 runs 12 residues. CDR3 DNA: TGTGCCAGTAGCCATCGCGGTTCACCCCTCCACTTT. It encodes CASSHRGSPLHF.

The chain has TRBV7-9 and TRBJ2-7; D ambiguous. This CDR3 region has 12 residues. The V gene lost 6 bases and the J gene lost 0 bases, with 6 bases spanning the gap. Looked up from germline, CDR1 is SEHNR and CDR2 is FQNEAQ (reference sequence). CDR3 in amino acids: CASRETSYEQYF. CDR3 nucleotide sequence: TGTGCCAGCAGGGAAACCTCCTACGAGCAGTACTTC.

The CDR3 reads CASSYGQGVTEAFF. In DNA form, the CDR3 reads TGTGCCAGCAGTTATGGGCAGGGAGTAACTGAAGCTTTCTTT. This rearrangement joins TRBV6-5 to TRBJ1-1; weak D call: TRBD1 (5 bases). Germline V gives CDR1 MNHEY, CDR2 SVGAGI. Trimming took off 3 bases at V and 5 bases at J, with 13 bases between the two ends. This CDR3 has 14 residues.

V and J are TRBV18 and TRBJ1-2; the D gene is possibly TRBD1 (5 bases). The CDR3 consists of 13 residues. The germline V gene encodes CDR1 KGHSH and CDR2 LQKENI. V was shortened by 6 bases and J by 8 bases, with 16 bases between the two germline ends. The CDR3 nucleotides read TGTGCCAGCTCGGGGACGGCCGTGGAGGGCTACACCTTC. Protein sequence: CASSGTAVEGYTF.

V gene TRBV28 combines with J gene TRBJ1-4, with D unresolved. V was shortened by 5 bases and J by 0 bases, with 16 bases between the two germline ends. The CDR3 contains 17 residues. The germline V gene has CDR1 MDHEN and CDR2 SYDVKM. DNA for the CDR3: TGTGCCAGCAGTCAGGTTGGCGGGGTGGCAACTAATGAAAAACTGTTTTTT. The encoded protein is CASSQVGGVATNEKLFF.

The chain links TRBV6-2 or TRBV6-3 to TRBJ2-7; 7 nucleotides match TRBD2. The CDR3 length is 14 residues. V lost 2 bases to trimming and J lost 2 bases; unmatched junction nucleotides: 3. The germline CDR1 and CDR2 sequences are MNHEY and SVGEGT. This CDR3 is CASSYPSGAYEQYF. The CDR3 region has the DNA TGTGCCAGCAGTTACCCTAGCGGAGCCTACGAGCAGTACTTC.

The genes are TRBV19 and TRBJ1-1; D is possibly TRBD1 (5 bases). Trimming left V 7 bases short and J 8 bases short, with 20 bases between. The CDR3 sequence is 14 residues long. Germline V lookup: CDR1 LNHDA, CDR2 SQIVND (reference sequence). The CDR3 nucleotides are TGTGCCAGTACCGGGACGTCTAAGCTCCTGGAAGCTTTCTTT. As protein: CASTGTSKLLEAFF.

V is TRBV28 and J is TRBJ1-1; D remains ambiguous. The length of the CDR3 is 12 residues. Germline-derived CDR1 and CDR2 are MDHEN and SYDVKM. The germline V and J ends were trimmed by 5 bases and 7 bases, with 11 bases remaining between them. The CDR3 sequence is CASSTDGVEAFF. The CDR3 region has the DNA TGTGCCAGCAGTACCGACGGGGTTGAAGCTTTCTTT.

The table lists this clone with a count of one. The chain couples TRBV27 to TRBJ2-7, with D possibly being TRBD1 (6 bases). CDR1 and CDR2 (germline): MNHEY, SMNVEV (reference sequence). V was trimmed by 6 bases and J by 1 base, leaving 10 bases between them. The CDR3 loop spans 13 amino acids. CDR3 DNA sequence: TGTGCCAGCAGCCTACAGGGTTCCTACGAGCAGTACTTC. Translation gives CASSLQGSYEQYF.

The chain joins TRBV12-3 or TRBV12-4 to TRBJ2-7; TRBD1 matches 7 bases. CDR3 length: 13 amino acids. Germline trimming cut 10 bases from V and 4 bases from J; bases unmatched to any gene: 10. The CDR3 here is CANAQGLGYEQYF. The CDR3 DNA sequence: TGTGCCAATGCACAGGGGCTAGGTTACGAGCAGTACTTC.

V gene TRBV18 combines with J gene TRBJ2-7; 7 bases fit TRBD1. CDR1 is KGHSH and CDR2 is LQKENI in the germline V gene. After removal of 4 bases from V and 6 bases from J, the junction contained 9 bases not matched to a gene. CDR3 length: 14 amino acids. Here the CDR3 reads CASSQNTGVFEQYF. The CDR3 region has the DNA TGTGCCAGCTCACAGAATACAGGGGTTTTCGAGCAGTACTTC.

V is TRBV5-4 and J is TRBJ2-7, with 8 bases matching TRBD1. The CDR3 is 14 amino acids. CDR1 is SGHNT, CDR2 YYREEE, per germline (reference sequence). With 5 bases clipped from V and 7 bases from J, the junction kept 11 bases outside the gene matches. The CDR3 protein is CASSGVLTGGEQYF. The CDR3 DNA is TGTGCCAGCAGTGGGGTCCTAACAGGGGGAGAGCAGTACTTC.

Concerning this clone: Germline and junction disagree at one end, which may indicate a read error. V gene TRBV27 combines with J gene TRBJ2-7; D is uncertain. Germline loops: CDR1 MNHEY, CDR2 SMNVEV (reference sequence). The CDR3 is 13 amino acids. The CDR3 bases are TGTGCCAGCAGTTACACCCCCTCCAACGAGCAGTACTTC. It is translated as CASSYTPSNEQYF.

The CDR3 loop is CASSLRRLNQPQHF. The CDR3 nucleotides read TGTGCCAGCAGTTTACGGCGCCTGAATCAGCCCCAGCATTTT. The chain links TRBV28 to TRBJ1-5, with unresolved D. CDR3 length: 14 residues. The germline gives CDR1 MDHEN, CDR2 SYDVKM. Trimming removed 2 bases at V and 4 bases at J, with 9 bases between.

The genes are TRBV27 and TRBJ1-5; 9 positions agree with TRBD1. V dropped 5 bases and J dropped 5; count of bases not matched to a gene: 4. The CDR3 runs to 14 residues. Germline V gene data show CDR1 as MNHEY and CDR2 as SMNVEV (reference sequence). The CDR3: CASSPQGAYQPQHF. The CDR3 DNA reads TGTGCCAGCAGTCCACAGGGGGCCTATCAGCCCCAGCATTTT.

V and J are TRBV19 and TRBJ1-2; D is ambiguous. The V and J ends lost 3 bases and 4 bases respectively, with 6 bases between them. Germline V gene lookup returns CDR1 LNHDA and CDR2 SQIVND (reference sequence). The CDR3 sequence is 12 residues long. The CDR3 DNA reads TGTGCCAGTAGTATGATCAGCTATGGCTACACCTTC. Its protein product is CASSMISYGYTF.

This chain connects TRBV3-1 (or the pseudogene TRBV3-2) to TRBJ2-2; TRBD2 matches at 16 bases. The CDR3 covers 17 residues. CDR1 LGHDT and CDR2 YNNKEL come from the germline V gene (reference sequence). The ends lost 5 bases at V and 7 bases at J; junction bases unmatched: 7. CDR3 sequence (DNA): TGTGCCAGCAGCGAGGGACTAGCGGGGGGGCTGTACGGGGAGCTGTTTTTT. Translation: CASSEGLAGGLYGELFF.

The chain is built from TRBV29-1 and TRBJ2-3, with 14 positions matching TRBD2. Germline trimming cut 4 bases from V and 5 bases from J; bases unmatched to any gene: 5. Per germline, CDR1 SQVTM and CDR2 ANQGSEA. This CDR3 is built from 15 residues. The CDR3 protein is CSVGTSGGRVDTQYF. DNA of the CDR3: TGCAGCGTTGGGACTAGCGGGGGGCGAGTAGATACGCAGTATTTT.

This chain links TRBV7-3 with TRBJ1-6; D might be TRBD1 (6 bases). Germline lookup yields CDR1 SGHTA and CDR2 FQGTGA. Trimming cost V 1 base and J 11 bases, with 18 bases left between them. This CDR3 region has 16 residues. Here the CDR3 reads CASSLNGAGAGTPLHF. CDR3 sequence (DNA): TGTGCCAGCAGCTTAAATGGGGCGGGGGCAGGGACACCCCTCCACTTT. The variable domain in full, completed from reference TRBV7-3 and TRBJ1-6, reads GAGVSQTPSNKVTEKGKYVELRCDPISGHTALYWYRQSLGQGPEFLIYFQGTGAADDSGLPNDRFFAVRPEGSVSTLKIQRTERGDSAVYLCASSLNGAGAGTPLHFGNGTRLTVT.

This clone has a single count. The chain recombines TRBV5-1 with TRBJ1-4; 7 nucleotides agree with TRBD1. J was trimmed by 5 bases and V by 4 bases; bases with no gene match: 17. Germline CDR1 and CDR2: SGHRS and YFSETQ. This CDR3 comprises 18 residues. Here the CDR3 reads CASSPGQASGGRNEKLFF. The DNA of the CDR3 is TGCGCCAGCAGCCCCGGACAGGCTAGTGGGGGGCGGAATGAAAAACTGTTTTTT.